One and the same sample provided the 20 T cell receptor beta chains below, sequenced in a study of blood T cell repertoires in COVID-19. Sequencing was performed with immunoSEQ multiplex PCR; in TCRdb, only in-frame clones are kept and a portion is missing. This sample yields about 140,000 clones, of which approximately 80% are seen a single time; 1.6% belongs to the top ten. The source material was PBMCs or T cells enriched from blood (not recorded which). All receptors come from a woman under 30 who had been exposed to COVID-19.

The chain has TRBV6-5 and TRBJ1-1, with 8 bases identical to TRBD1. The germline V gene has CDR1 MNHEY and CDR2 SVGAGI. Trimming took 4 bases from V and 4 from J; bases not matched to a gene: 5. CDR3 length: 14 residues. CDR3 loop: CASSLGQGGTEAFF. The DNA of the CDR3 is TGTGCCAGCAGTTTAGGACAGGGAGGCACTGAAGCTTTCTTT.

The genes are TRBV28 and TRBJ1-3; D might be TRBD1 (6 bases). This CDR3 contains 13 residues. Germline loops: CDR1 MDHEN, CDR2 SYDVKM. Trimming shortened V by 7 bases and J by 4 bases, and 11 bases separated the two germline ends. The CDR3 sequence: CASKGGGGNTIYF. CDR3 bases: TGTGCCAGCAAAGGGGGTGGGGGAAACACCATATATTTT.

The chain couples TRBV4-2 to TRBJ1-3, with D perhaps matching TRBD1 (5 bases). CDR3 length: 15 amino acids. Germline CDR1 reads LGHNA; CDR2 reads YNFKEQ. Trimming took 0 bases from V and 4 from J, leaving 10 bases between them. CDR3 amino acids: CASSQDAQAGNTIYF. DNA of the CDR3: TGTGCCAGCAGCCAAGATGCACAGGCAGGAAACACCATATATTTT.

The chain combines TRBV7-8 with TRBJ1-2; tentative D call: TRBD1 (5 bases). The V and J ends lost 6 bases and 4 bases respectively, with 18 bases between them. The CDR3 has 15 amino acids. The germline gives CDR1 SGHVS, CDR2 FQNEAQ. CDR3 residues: CASREGRTGRYGYTF. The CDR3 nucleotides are TGTGCCAGCAGGGAGGGGCGAACAGGCCGCTATGGCTACACCTTC.

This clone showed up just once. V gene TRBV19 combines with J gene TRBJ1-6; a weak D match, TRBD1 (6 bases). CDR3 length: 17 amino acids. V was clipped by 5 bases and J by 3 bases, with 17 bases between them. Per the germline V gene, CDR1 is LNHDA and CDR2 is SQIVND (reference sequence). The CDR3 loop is CASSPRGGAFYNSPLHF. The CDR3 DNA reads TGTGCCAGTAGTCCCAGAGGGGGTGCATTCTATAATTCACCCCTCCACTTT.

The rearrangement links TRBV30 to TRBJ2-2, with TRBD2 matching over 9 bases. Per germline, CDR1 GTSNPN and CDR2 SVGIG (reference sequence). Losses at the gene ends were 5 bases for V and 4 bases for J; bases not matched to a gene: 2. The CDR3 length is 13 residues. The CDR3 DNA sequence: TGTGCCTGGCGACTAGCGGTCACCGGGGAGCTGTTTTTT. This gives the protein CAWRLAVTGELFF.

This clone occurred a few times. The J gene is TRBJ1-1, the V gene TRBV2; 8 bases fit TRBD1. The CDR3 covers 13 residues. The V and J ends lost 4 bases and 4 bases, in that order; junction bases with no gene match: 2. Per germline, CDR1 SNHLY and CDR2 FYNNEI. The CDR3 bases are TGTGCCAGCAGTGCAGGGGGCTTCACTGAAGCTTTCTTT. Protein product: CASSAGGFTEAFF.

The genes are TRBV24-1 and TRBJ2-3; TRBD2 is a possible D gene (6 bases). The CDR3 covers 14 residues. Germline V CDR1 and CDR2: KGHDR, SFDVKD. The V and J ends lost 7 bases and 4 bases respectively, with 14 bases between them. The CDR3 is CATRVGGIADTQYF. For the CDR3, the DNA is TGTGCCACCAGGGTAGGAGGGATAGCAGATACGCAGTATTTT.

The CDR3: CASSLLAGERTEAFF. CDR3 sequence (DNA): TGTGCCAGCAGCTTATTGGCAGGGGAGCGCACTGAAGCTTTCTTT. This sequence joins TRBV7-3 and TRBJ1-1; D is perhaps TRBD1 (6 bases). Germline-derived CDR1 and CDR2 are SGHTA and FQGTGA. This CDR3 is built from 15 residues. V lost 2 bases, J lost 4 bases, and 14 bases lay in between.

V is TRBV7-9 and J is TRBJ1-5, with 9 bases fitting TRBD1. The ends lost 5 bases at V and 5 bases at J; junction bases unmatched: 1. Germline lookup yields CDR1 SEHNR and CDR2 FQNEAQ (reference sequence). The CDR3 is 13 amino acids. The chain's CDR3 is CASSRDRDQPQHF. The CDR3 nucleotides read TGTGCCAGCAGCCGGGACAGGGATCAGCCCCAGCATTTT.

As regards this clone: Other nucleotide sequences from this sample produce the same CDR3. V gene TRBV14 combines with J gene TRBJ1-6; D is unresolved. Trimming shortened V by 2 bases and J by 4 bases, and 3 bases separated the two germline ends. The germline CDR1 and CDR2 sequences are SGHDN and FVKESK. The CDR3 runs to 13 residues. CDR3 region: CASSQLYNSPLHF. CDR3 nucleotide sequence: TGTGCCAGCAGCCAACTGTATAATTCACCCCTCCACTTT.

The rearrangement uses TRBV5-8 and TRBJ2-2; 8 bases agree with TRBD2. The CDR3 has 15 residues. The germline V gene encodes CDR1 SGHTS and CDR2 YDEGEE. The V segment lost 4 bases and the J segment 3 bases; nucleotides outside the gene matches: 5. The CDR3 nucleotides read TGTGCCAGCAGCCGGGGACTAGTCGACACCGGGGAGCTGTTTTTT. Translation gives CASSRGLVDTGELFF.

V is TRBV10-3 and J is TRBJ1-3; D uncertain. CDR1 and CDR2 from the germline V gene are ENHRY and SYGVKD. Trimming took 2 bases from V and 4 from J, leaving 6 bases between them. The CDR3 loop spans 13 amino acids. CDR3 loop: CAISEEAGNTIYF. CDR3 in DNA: TGTGCCATCAGTGAGGAAGCCGGAAACACCATATATTTT.

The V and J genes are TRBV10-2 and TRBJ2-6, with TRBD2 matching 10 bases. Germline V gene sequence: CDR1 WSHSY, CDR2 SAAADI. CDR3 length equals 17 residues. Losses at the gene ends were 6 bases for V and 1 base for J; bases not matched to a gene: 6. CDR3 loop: CASRGLAVPSGANVLTF. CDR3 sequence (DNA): TGCGCCAGCAGAGGACTAGCGGTACCATCTGGGGCCAACGTCCTGACTTTC.

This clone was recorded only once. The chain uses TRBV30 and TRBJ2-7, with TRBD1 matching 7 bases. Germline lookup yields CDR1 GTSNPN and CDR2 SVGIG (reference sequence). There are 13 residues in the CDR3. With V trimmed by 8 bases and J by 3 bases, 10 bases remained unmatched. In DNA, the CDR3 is TGTGCCCTATGCCCGACAGGGAGCTACGAGCAGTACTTC. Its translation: CALCPTGSYEQYF. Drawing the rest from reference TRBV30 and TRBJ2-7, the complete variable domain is SQTIHQWPATLVQPVGSPLSLECTVEGTSNPNLYWYRQAAGRGLQLLFYSVGIGQISSEVPQNLSASRPQDRQFILSSKKLLLSDSGFYLCALCPTGSYEQYFGPGTRLTVT.

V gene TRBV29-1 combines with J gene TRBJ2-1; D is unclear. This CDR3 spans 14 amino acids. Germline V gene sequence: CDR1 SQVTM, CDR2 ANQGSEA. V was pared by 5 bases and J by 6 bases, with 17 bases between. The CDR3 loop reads CSVLVSENLNEQFF. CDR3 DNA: TGCAGCGTTCTTGTGTCGGAGAACCTCAATGAGCAGTTCTTC.

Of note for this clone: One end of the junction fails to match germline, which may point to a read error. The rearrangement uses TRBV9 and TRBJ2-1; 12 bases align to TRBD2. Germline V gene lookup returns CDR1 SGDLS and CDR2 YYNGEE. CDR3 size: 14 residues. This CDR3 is CASSVAPASGRALF. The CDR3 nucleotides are TGTGCCAGCAGCGTAGCTCCGGCTAGCGGGAGGGCGCTCTTC. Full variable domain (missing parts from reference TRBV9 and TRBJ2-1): DSGVTQTPKHLITATGQRVTLRCSPRSGDLSVYWYQQSLDQGLQFLIQYYNGEERAKGNILERFSAQQFPDLHSELNLSSLELGDSALYFCASSVAPASGRALFGPGTRLTVL.

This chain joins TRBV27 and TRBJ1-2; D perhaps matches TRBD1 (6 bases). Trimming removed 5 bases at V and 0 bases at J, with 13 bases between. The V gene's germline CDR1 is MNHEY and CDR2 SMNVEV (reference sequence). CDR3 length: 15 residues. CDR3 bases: TGTGCCAGCAGTCCCCTTCAGGGGACTAACTATGGCTACACCTTC. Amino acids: CASSPLQGTNYGYTF.

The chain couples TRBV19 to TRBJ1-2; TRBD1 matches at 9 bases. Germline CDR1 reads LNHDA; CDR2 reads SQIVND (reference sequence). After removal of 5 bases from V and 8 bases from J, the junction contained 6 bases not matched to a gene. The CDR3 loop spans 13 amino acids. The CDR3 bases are TGTGCCAGTAGTCCAAGGGACAGGGACGGCTACACCTTC. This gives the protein CASSPRDRDGYTF. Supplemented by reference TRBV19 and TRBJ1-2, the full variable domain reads DGGITQSPKYLFRKEGQNVTLSCEQNLNHDAMYWYRQDPGQGLRLIYYSQIVNDFQKGDIAEGYSVSREKKESFPLTVTSAQKNPTAFYLCASSPRDRDGYTFGSGTRLTVV.

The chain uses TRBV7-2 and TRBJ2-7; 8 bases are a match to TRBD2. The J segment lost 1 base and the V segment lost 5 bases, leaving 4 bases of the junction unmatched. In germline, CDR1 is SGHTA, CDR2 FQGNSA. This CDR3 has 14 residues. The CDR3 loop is CASSPGGTSYEQYF. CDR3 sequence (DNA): TGTGCCAGCAGCCCGGGGGGGACGTCCTACGAGCAGTACTTC.